The 26 T cell receptor beta chains reported below all come from one sample, sequenced in a study of T cell responses to AZD1222 COVID-19 vaccine. Method: immunoSEQ multiplex PCR; TCRdb's copy keeps in-frame clones and lacks some. The table includes 180,000 or so clones, 90% to 95% detected once. The source was peripheral blood, collected on day 0 of AZD1222 vaccination. The receptor source for this set is an adult in good health.

The chain employs TRBV5-1 and TRBJ2-3; 10 positions match TRBD2. The CDR3 contains 15 residues. Germline V gene data show CDR1 as SGHRS and CDR2 as YFSETQ. V was pared by 7 bases and J by 3 bases, with 8 bases of the junction left unmatched. In nucleotides, the CDR3 is TGCGCCAGCTCGCCTAGCGGGAGAGGGACAGATACGCAGTATTTT. This codes for CASSPSGRGTDTQYF.

The chain is built from TRBV13 and TRBJ2-1; unclear D gene. Germline CDR1 is PRHDT and CDR2 is FYEKMQ (reference sequence). The CDR3 has 14 amino acids. V dropped 3 bases and J dropped 4 bases, with 10 bases sitting between them. The CDR3 DNA reads as TGTGCCAGCAGCTTCGACGGACCTTACAATGAGCAGTTCTTC. Protein sequence: CASSFDGPYNEQFF.

The chain has TRBV5-1 and TRBJ2-1, with 15 bases matching TRBD2. The ends lost 0 bases at V and 7 bases at J; junction bases unmatched: 5. CDR3 length: 17 residues. Germline V gene sequence: CDR1 SGHRS, CDR2 YFSETQ. The DNA for the CDR3 is TGCGCCAGCAGCTTGGGGACTAGCGGGAGGGCCGGGAATGAGCAGTTCTTC. Protein: CASSLGTSGRAGNEQFF.

V and J are TRBV6-5 and TRBJ1-4; tentatively, D is TRBD1 (5 bases). V lost 6 bases, J lost 5 bases, and 13 bases lay in between. The CDR3 contains 14 residues. Germline CDR1 and CDR2: MNHEY and SVGAGI. CDR3 nucleotide sequence: TGTGCCAGCAGGCCGGGACCCACAAATGAAAAACTGTTTTTT. Translated: CASRPGPTNEKLFF.

This clone was observed once. This chain connects TRBV7-9 to TRBJ2-3; D assignment may be TRBD1 or TRBD2 (5 bases each). The germline V gene has CDR1 SEHNR and CDR2 FQNEAQ (reference sequence). The V end was cut by 5 bases, the J end by 0 bases, with 15 bases between. The CDR3 has 16 residues. In DNA form, the CDR3 reads TGTGCCAGCAGCCCGCGGGCAGGGCCCAGCACAGATACGCAGTATTTT. Its protein product is CASSPRAGPSTDTQYF.

This sequence joins TRBV10-3 and TRBJ1-1; D gene ambiguous. V was trimmed by 10 bases and J by 0 bases, leaving 18 bases between them. CDR1 and CDR2 (germline): ENHRY, SYGVKD. This CDR3 is built from 15 residues. DNA for the CDR3: TGTGCCACCAGCAGGACCGCTGACATGAACACTGAAGCTTTCTTT. Translation gives CATSRTADMNTEAFF.

CDR3 nucleotide sequence: TGTGCCAGCAGCTCCCGGACAGGGAGCCGGGTCATTGATGCCTACGAGCAGTACTTC. It specifies CASSSRTGSRVIDAYEQYF. The chain joins TRBV7-2 to TRBJ2-7; TRBD1 matches at 8 bases. From germline, CDR1 is SGHTA and CDR2 FQGNSA. J was trimmed by 2 bases and V by 4 bases; bases with no gene match: 19. This CDR3 has 19 residues.

The J gene is TRBJ1-1, the V gene TRBV4-1, with 9 bases that match TRBD1. The CDR3 length is 15 residues. The V gene's germline CDR1 is MGHRA and CDR2 YSYEKL. V shed 3 bases, J shed 4 bases, and the junction held 6 bases outside the gene matches. The CDR3 is CASSQRTGAFTEAFF. CDR3 DNA: TGCGCCAGCAGCCAGAGGACAGGGGCTTTCACTGAAGCTTTCTTT.

This chain links TRBV6-4 with TRBJ2-1, with D tentatively TRBD2 (5 bases). The CDR3 loop spans 14 amino acids. Looked up from germline, CDR1 is MRHNA and CDR2 is SNTAGT. Trimming took 4 bases from V and 2 from J, leaving 9 bases between them. This CDR3 is CASSASGPYNEQFF. Written as DNA, the CDR3 is TGTGCCAGCAGTGCCAGCGGTCCCTACAATGAGCAGTTCTTC.

The rearrangement joins TRBV5-1 to TRBJ1-4, with 9 bases that match TRBD1. The V gene's germline CDR1 is SGHRS and CDR2 YFSETQ. V dropped 4 bases and J dropped 8; count of bases not matched to a gene: 12. This CDR3 region has 16 residues. In DNA, the CDR3 is TGCGCCAGCAGCCAAATGTTACAGGGGGCGGGGGAAAAACTGTTTTTT. Protein: CASSQMLQGAGEKLFF. Filled out from reference TRBV5-1 and TRBJ1-4, the complete variable domain reads KAGVTQTPRYLIKTRGQQVTLSCSPISGHRSVSWYQQTPGQGLQFLFEYFSETQRNKGNFPGRFSGRQFSNSRSEMNVSTLELGDSALYLCASSQMLQGAGEKLFFGSGTQLSVL.

CDR3 bases: TGTGCCAGCAGCCCGGACAGAGTTAATCAGCCCCAGCATTTT. Its translation: CASSPDRVNQPQHF. The genes are TRBV6-5 and TRBJ1-5, with D tentatively TRBD1 (6 bases). V was cut by 6 bases and J by 4 bases, with 13 bases left in between. The V gene's germline CDR1 is MNHEY and CDR2 SVGAGI. The CDR3 is 14 residues long.

V usage is TRBV2 and J usage is TRBJ1-1; no definite D call. Per the germline V gene, CDR1 is SNHLY and CDR2 is FYNNEI. The CDR3 contains 14 residues. Trimming shortened V by 3 bases and J by 1 base, and 9 bases separated the two germline ends. The CDR3 sequence is CASSEGRTNTEAFF. Here the CDR3 DNA reads TGTGCCAGCAGTGAGGGCAGGACGAACACTGAAGCTTTCTTT.

The V gene is TRBV30, the J gene TRBJ1-4; the D is unclear. This CDR3 spans 12 amino acids. Germline CDR1 and CDR2: GTSNPN and SVGIG (reference sequence). The germline V and J ends were trimmed by 0 bases and 12 bases, with 11 bases remaining between them. The CDR3 coding sequence is TGTGCCTGGAGTGTAAATCCTCGGCAACTGTTTTTT. As protein: CAWSVNPRQLFF.

This chain connects TRBV5-1 to TRBJ1-2; D uncertain. Germline values: CDR1 SGHRS, CDR2 YFSETQ. Deletions cut 0 bases from V and 2 bases from J, with 8 bases between. This CDR3 has 14 amino acids. In DNA, the CDR3 is TGCGCCAGCAGCTTGGGAAGCGAGAACTATGGCTACACCTTC. It specifies CASSLGSENYGYTF.

This sequence joins TRBV5-1 and TRBJ2-5, with 9 bases that match TRBD2. CDR1 is SGHRS, CDR2 YFSETQ, per germline. V gave up 4 bases and J gave up 4 bases; unmatched junction bases: 11. This CDR3 region has 16 residues. CDR3 DNA sequence: TGCGCCAGCAGCACCCTACTAGCGGGTGGGGGAGAGACCCAGTACTTC. Its protein is CASSTLLAGGGETQYF.

This chain links TRBV28 with TRBJ2-2; no clear D gene. This CDR3 is built from 16 residues. V lost 3 bases to trimming and J lost 9 bases, with 20 bases between them. Germline loops: CDR1 MDHEN, CDR2 SYDVKM. CDR3 in DNA: TGTGCCAGCAGTTTTTTAGGCAGGACCCAGACGAGGGAGCTGTTTTTT. Its translation: CASSFLGRTQTRELFF.

The chain links TRBV6-1 to TRBJ1-1; D gene uncertain. The CDR3 covers 16 residues. CDR1 MNHNS and CDR2 SASEGT come from the germline V gene. V was pared by 0 bases and J by 8 bases, with 19 bases between. CDR3 sequence reads: CASSEAPHSQTSEAFF. In DNA form, the CDR3 reads TGTGCCAGCAGTGAAGCTCCCCACAGCCAAACCTCCGAAGCTTTCTTT.

The chain combines TRBV12-3 or TRBV12-4 with TRBJ1-2, with D possibly matching TRBD1 (5 bases). This CDR3 comprises 12 residues. V lost 6 bases and J lost 8, with 13 bases in between. CDR3 sequence: CASSRDGIGYTF. The CDR3 bases are TGTGCCAGCAGCCGGGACGGTATAGGCTACACCTTC.

The V and J genes are TRBV11-2 and TRBJ1-2; TRBD1 matches 8 bases. The germline V gene has CDR1 SGHAT and CDR2 FQNNGV. V lost 5 bases and J lost 8; bases outside the gene matches: 13. This CDR3 spans 15 amino acids. The CDR3 DNA is TGTGCCAGCAGCCCCCTCCCGACAGGGGTCGGCGGCTACACCTTC. Protein product: CASSPLPTGVGGYTF.

The chain combines TRBV30 with TRBJ1-2; D possibly corresponds to TRBD1 (6 bases). Germline assignment: CDR1 GTSNPN and CDR2 SVGIG (reference sequence). The CDR3 spans 15 residues. V was clipped by 4 bases and J by 4 bases, with 19 bases between them. CDR3 in DNA: TGTGCCTGGAAGACCCATCAGGGGTTCGGCTATGGCTACACCTTC. It specifies CAWKTHQGFGYGYTF.

The chain recombines TRBV6-5 with TRBJ1-2, with D unresolved. CDR3 length: 13 residues. Looked up from germline, CDR1 is MNHEY and CDR2 is SVGAGI. Trimming pared 6 bases from V and 0 bases from J, leaving 8 bases between. Here the CDR3 reads CASRSITNYGYTF. CDR3 nucleotide sequence: TGTGCCAGCAGATCCATTACTAACTATGGCTACACCTTC.

About this clone: A much larger clone differs by one base, so this may be a read error. The sample carries other DNA sequences with the same CDR3. The chain recombines TRBV6-4 with TRBJ2-2, with D hard to call. This CDR3 comprises 13 residues. The V end was cut by 0 bases, the J end by 5 bases, with 4 bases between. Germline V gives CDR1 MRHNA, CDR2 SNTAGT. The CDR3 DNA reads TGTGCCAGCAGTGACTCGGATACCGGGGAGCTGTTTTTT. It yields the protein CASSDSDTGELFF.

The chain uses TRBV28 and TRBJ2-1, with 9 nucleotides matching TRBD1. The germline V gene encodes CDR1 MDHEN and CDR2 SYDVKM. This CDR3 is 17 amino acids long. Trimming cost V 4 bases and J 9 bases; bases outside gene matches: 16. The CDR3 sequence is CASSSYIGSTGGGEQFF. The CDR3 DNA is TGTGCCAGCAGTTCATACATAGGCAGTACAGGGGGCGGTGAGCAGTTCTTC.

The rearrangement links TRBV3-1 (or the pseudogene TRBV3-2) to TRBJ1-2; the D is unclear. Deletions cut 6 bases from V and 4 bases from J, with 15 bases between. This CDR3 has 14 amino acids. CDR1 is LGHDT and CDR2 is YNNKEL in the germline V gene (reference sequence). This CDR3 is CASSPSGGFYGYTF. The CDR3 bases are TGTGCCAGCAGTCCATCAGGCGGCTTCTATGGCTACACCTTC.

The chain has TRBV3-1 (or the pseudogene TRBV3-2) and TRBJ2-7; tentatively, D is TRBD1 or TRBD2 (5 bases each). The CDR3 consists of 16 residues. The germline V and J ends were trimmed by 1 base and 8 bases, with 21 bases remaining between them. Germline CDR1 and CDR2: LGHDT and YNNKEL (reference sequence). The CDR3 region is CASSQGFSGTLLKQYF. CDR3 nucleotides: TGTGCCAGCAGCCAAGGATTTTCCGGGACCCTTTTGAAGCAGTACTTC.

The V gene is TRBV5-4, the J gene TRBJ2-1; 8 nucleotides align to TRBD2. Germline values: CDR1 SGHNT, CDR2 YYREEE (reference sequence). CDR3 length: 14 amino acids. Here the CDR3 DNA reads TGTTCAGGAACTGCTACCGGGAGGGCCAATGAGCAGTTCTTC. It yields the protein CSGTATGRANEQFF.